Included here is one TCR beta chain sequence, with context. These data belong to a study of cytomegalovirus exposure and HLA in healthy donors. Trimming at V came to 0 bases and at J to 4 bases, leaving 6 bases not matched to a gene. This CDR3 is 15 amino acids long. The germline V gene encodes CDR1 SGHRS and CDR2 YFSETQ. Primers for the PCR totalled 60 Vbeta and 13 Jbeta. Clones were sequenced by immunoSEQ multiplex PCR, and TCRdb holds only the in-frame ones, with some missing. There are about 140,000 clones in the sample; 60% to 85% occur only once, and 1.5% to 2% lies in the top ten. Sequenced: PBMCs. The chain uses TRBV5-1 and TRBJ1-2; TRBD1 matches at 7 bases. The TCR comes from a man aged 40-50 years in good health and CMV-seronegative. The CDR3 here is CASSLGQGEIYGYTF. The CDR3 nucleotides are TGCGCCAGCAGCTTGGGGCAGGGGGAAATCTATGGCTACACCTTC.